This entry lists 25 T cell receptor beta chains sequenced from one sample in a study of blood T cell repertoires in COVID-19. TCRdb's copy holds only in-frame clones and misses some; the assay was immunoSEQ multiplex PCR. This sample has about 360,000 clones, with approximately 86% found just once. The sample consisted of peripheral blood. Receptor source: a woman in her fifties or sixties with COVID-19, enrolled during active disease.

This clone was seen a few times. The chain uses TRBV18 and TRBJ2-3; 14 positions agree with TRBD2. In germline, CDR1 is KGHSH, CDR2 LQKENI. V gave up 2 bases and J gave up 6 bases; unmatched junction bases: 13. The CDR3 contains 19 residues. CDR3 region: CASSPNPPGLAGARDTQYF. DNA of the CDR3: TGTGCCAGCTCACCAAACCCGCCGGGACTAGCGGGGGCACGGGATACGCAGTATTTT.

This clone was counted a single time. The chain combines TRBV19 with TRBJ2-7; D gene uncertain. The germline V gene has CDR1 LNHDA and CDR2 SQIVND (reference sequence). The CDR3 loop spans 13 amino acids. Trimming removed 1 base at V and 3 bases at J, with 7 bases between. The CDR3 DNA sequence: TGTGCCAGTAGTATAGTGCCGGGCTACGAGCAGTACTTC. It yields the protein CASSIVPGYEQYF.

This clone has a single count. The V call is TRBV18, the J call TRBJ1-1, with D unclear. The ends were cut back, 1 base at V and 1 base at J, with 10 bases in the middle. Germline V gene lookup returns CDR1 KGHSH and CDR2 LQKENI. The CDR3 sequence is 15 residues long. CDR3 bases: TGTGCCAGCTCACCACGGGCAGGCCCGAACACTGAAGCTTTCTTT. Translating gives CASSPRAGPNTEAFF.

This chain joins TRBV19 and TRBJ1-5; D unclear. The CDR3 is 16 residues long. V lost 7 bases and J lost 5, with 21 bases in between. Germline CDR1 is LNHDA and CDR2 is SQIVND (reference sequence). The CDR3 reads CASTPSGEFLYQPQHF. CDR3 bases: TGTGCCAGTACTCCCTCCGGGGAGTTTTTGTATCAGCCCCAGCATTTT. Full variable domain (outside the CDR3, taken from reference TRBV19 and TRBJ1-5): DGGITQSPKYLFRKEGQNVTLSCEQNLNHDAMYWYRQDPGQGLRLIYYSQIVNDFQKGDIAEGYSVSREKKESFPLTVTSAQKNPTAFYLCASTPSGEFLYQPQHFGDGTRLSIL.

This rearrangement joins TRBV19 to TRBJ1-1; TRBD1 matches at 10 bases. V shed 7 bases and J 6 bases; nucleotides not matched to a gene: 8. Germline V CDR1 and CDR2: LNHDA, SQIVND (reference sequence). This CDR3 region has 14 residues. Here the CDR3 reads CASIRDRGRAEAFF. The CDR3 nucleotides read TGTGCCAGTATCCGCGACAGGGGGCGGGCTGAAGCTTTCTTT.

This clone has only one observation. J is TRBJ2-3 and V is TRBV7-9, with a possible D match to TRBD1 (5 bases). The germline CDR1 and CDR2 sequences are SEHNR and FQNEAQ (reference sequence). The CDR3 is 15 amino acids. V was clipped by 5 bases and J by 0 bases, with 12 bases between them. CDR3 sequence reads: CASSQQDSSTDTQYF. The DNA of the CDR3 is TGTGCCAGCAGCCAACAGGATTCTAGCACAGATACGCAGTATTTT.

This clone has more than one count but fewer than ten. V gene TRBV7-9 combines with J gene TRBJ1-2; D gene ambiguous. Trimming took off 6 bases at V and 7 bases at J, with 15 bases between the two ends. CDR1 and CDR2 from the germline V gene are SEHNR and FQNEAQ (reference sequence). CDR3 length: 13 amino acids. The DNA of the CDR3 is TGTGCCAGCAGTTCGGACTCCGCGGCTGGCTACACCTTC. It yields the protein CASSSDSAAGYTF.

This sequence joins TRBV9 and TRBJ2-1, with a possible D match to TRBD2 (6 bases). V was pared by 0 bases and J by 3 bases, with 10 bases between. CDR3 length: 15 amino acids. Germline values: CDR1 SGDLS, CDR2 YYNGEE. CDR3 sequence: CASSVGLDSYNEQFF. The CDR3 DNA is TGTGCCAGCAGCGTAGGACTAGACAGCTACAATGAGCAGTTCTTC.

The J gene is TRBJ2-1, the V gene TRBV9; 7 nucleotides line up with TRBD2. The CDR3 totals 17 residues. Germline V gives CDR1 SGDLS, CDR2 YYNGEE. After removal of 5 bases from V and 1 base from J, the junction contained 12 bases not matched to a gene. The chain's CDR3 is CASSLDLSGVSYNEQFF. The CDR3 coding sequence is TGTGCCAGCAGTCTGGACTTAAGCGGGGTTTCCTACAATGAGCAGTTCTTC.

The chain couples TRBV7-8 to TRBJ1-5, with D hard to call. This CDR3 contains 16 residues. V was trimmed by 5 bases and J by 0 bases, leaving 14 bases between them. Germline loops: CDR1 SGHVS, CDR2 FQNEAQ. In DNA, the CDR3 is TGTGCCAGCAGCCCTTACGCTGGGCTTAGCAATCAGCCCCAGCATTTT. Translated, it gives CASSPYAGLSNQPQHF.

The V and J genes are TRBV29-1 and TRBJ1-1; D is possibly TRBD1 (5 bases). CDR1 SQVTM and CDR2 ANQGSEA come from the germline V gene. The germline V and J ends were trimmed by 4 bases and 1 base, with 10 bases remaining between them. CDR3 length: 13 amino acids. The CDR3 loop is CSVVVQANTEAFF. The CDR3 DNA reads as TGCAGCGTTGTCGTACAGGCGAACACTGAAGCTTTCTTT.

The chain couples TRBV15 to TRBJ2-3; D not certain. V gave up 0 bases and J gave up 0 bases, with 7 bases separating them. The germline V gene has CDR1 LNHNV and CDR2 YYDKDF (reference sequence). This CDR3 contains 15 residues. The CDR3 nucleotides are TGTGCCACCAGCAGAGACAGGATGAGCACAGATACGCAGTATTTT. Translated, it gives CATSRDRMSTDTQYF.

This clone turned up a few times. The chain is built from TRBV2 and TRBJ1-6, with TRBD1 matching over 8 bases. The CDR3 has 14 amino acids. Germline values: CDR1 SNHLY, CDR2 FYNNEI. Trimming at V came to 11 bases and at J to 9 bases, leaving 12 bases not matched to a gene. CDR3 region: CAGYRGTSGSPLHF. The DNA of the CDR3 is TGTGCCGGGTACAGGGGGACCTCCGGTTCACCCCTCCACTTT.

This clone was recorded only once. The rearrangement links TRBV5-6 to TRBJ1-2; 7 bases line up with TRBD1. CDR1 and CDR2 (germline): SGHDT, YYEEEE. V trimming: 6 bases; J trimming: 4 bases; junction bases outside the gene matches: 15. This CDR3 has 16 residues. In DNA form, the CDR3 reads TGTGCCAGCATCCCGGGACAGTTTCGAGCGTCCTATGGCTACACCTTC. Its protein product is CASIPGQFRASYGYTF.

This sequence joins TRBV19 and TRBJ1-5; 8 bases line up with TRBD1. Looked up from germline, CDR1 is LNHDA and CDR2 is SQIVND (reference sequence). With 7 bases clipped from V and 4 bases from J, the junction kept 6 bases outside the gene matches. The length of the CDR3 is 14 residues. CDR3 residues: CASIRQGTNQPQHF. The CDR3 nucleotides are TGTGCCAGTATTCGACAGGGGACGAATCAGCCCCAGCATTTT.

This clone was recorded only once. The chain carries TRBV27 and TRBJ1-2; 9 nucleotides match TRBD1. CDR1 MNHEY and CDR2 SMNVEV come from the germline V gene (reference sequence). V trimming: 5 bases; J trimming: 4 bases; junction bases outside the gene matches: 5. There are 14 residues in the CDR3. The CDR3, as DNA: TGTGCCAGCAGTCCTGGACAGGGGTTCTATGGCTACACCTTC. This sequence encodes CASSPGQGFYGYTF.

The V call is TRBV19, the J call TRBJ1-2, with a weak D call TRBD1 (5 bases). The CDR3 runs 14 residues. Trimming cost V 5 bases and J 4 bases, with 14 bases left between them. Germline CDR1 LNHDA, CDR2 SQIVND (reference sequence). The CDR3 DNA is TGTGCCAGTAGTCCATCCAGGGTCGGCTATGGCTACACCTTC. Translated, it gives CASSPSRVGYGYTF.

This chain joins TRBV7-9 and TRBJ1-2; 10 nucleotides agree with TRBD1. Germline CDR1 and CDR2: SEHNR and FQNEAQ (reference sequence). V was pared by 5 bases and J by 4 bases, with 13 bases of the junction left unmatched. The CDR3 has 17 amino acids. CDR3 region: CASSPISGTGVRYGYTF. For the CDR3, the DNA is TGTGCCAGCAGCCCAATAAGCGGGACAGGGGTCCGCTATGGCTACACCTTC.

The CDR3 DNA sequence: TGTGCCAGTAATTACAGGGGACGGCAGTTCTTC. Protein product: CASNYRGRQFF. The V gene is TRBV27, the J gene TRBJ2-1, with 7 bases matching TRBD1. Germline V CDR1 and CDR2: MNHEY, SMNVEV (reference sequence). J was trimmed by 12 bases and V by 9 bases; bases with no gene match: 8. The CDR3 sequence is 11 residues long.

CDR3 nucleotides: TGTGCCAGCAGCCCGGGACAGGAACGGGGCTACACCTTC. Amino acid sequence: CASSPGQERGYTF. This chain uses TRBV27 with TRBJ1-2; 8 bases line up with TRBD1. The germline V gene has CDR1 MNHEY and CDR2 SMNVEV (reference sequence). The J segment lost 8 bases and the V segment lost 6 bases, leaving 8 bases of the junction unmatched. This CDR3 has 13 residues.

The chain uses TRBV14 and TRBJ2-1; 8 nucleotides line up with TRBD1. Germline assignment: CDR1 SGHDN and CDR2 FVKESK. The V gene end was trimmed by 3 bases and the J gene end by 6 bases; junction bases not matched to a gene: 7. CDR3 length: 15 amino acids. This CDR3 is CASSQGRGQLNEQFF. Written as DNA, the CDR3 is TGTGCCAGCAGCCAGGGCAGGGGGCAGCTCAATGAGCAGTTCTTC.

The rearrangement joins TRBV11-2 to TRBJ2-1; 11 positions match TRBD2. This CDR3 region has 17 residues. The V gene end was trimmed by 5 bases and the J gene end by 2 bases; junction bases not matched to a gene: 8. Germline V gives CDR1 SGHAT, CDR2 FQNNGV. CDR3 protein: CASSQISGGAPYNEQFF. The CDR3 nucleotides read TGTGCCAGCAGCCAAATTAGCGGGGGGGCCCCCTACAATGAGCAGTTCTTC.

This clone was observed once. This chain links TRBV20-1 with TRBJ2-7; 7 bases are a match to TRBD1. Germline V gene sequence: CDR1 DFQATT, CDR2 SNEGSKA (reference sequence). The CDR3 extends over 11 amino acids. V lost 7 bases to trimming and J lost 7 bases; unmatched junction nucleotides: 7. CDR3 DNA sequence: TGCAGTGTCGGTAGGGGGCGGGAGCAGTACTTC. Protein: CSVGRGREQYF.

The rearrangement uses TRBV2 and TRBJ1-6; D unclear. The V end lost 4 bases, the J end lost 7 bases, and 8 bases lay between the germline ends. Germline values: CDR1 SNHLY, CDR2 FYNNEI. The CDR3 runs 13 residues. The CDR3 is CASSVRGNSPLHF. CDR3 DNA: TGTGCCAGCAGTGTCCGAGGGAATTCACCCCTCCACTTT. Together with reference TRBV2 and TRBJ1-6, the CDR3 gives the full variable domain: EPEVTQTPSHQVTQMGQEVILRCVPISNHLYFYWYRQILGQKVEFLVSFYNNEISEKSEIFDDQFSVERPDGSNFTLKIRSTKLEDSAMYFCASSVRGNSPLHFGNGTRLTVT.

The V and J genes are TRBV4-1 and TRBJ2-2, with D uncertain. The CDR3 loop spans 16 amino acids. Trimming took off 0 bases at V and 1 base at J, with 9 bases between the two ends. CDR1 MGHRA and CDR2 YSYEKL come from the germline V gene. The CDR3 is CASSQEFAGNTGELFF. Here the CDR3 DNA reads TGCGCCAGCAGCCAAGAGTTCGCAGGGAACACCGGGGAGCTGTTTTTT.